The clone carrying this T cell receptor (beta chain) was detected only once. Clones were sequenced by immunoSEQ multiplex PCR, and TCRdb holds only the in-frame ones, with some missing. The sample has 64,000 or so clones, 92% seen once. These data originate in a study of T cell changes during pregnancy in multiple sclerosis. There are 16 residues in the CDR3. Germline lookup yields CDR1 LGHNA and CDR2 YNFKEQ. V shed 2 bases and J 8 bases; nucleotides not matched to a gene: 12. This chain connects TRBV4-2 to TRBJ2-1; 7 nucleotides align to TRBD1. The input for sequencing was peripheral blood, taken in the first trimester of pregnancy. The clonotype was recovered from a female donor with multiple sclerosis, enrolled in a pregnancy study. In DNA form, the CDR3 reads TGTGCCAGCAGCCAACCCGACGCGACAGGGTTCTATGAGCAGTTCTTC. Amino acid sequence: CASSQPDATGFYEQFF.